This T cell receptor (beta chain) derives from a study of shared clonotypes between healthy human individuals. About the research overall: For every donor, three CD4 naive, three CD4 memory, two CD8 naive and one CD8 memory plates were used.

Healthy HIV-negative adults without recent acute infections or vaccinations served as donors. The method was immunoSEQ multiplex PCR; TCRdb's version includes in-frame clones alone and lacks a portion of them. This sample has 650,000 to 700,000 clones, with 90% found just once. The CDR3 is made up of 14 amino acids. Germline CDR1 is SGDLS and CDR2 is YYNGEE. V was clipped by 3 bases and J by 0 bases, with 9 bases between them. Sequencing input: memory CD8+ T cells from PBMCs. Subset described: CD45RO+ cells pooled with CCR7-negative TemRA cells. The sequence was obtained from a young man in good health. Some clones in this sample may be carry-over from other donors' samples. The V call is TRBV9, the J call TRBJ2-5, with D possibly TRBD1 on 5 matching bases. DNA for the CDR3: TGTGCCAGCAGCGCCTCAGGGAACCAAGAGACCCAGTACTTC. Translated: CASSASGNQETQYF.